This is a list of T cell receptor beta chains from one sample in a study of T cell responses to AZD1222 COVID-19 vaccine. Data came from immunoSEQ multiplex PCR; TCRdb stores just in-frame clones and leaves some out. The sample contains 95,000 to 150,000 clones, about nine tenths of which appear only once. Material: peripheral blood, obtained on day 0 of AZD1222 vaccination. These receptors were collected from an adult in good health. The CDR3 runs from the conserved cysteine through the conserved F or W. D genes are given only for firm matches. Clone size is not always given. Where it is, it says once, few, many or a class for expanded clones.

TRBD1,TRBJ2-1,.,TRBV10-1,TGCGCCAGCAGTGGAGGGGGCAGTGAGCAGTTCTTC,CASSGGGSEQFF
.,TRBJ2-7,.,TRBV6-2/TRBV6-3,TGTGCCAGCAGTGACGGGCACACAGCGCACTCCTACGAGCAGTACTTC,CASSDGHTAHSYEQYF
TRBD2,TRBJ2-3,.,TRBV7-6,TGTGCCAGCAGCTTAGAAGCGGGGGCGGACTACGGACAGTATTTT,CASSLEAGADYGQYF
.,TRBJ2-6,.,TRBV7-6,TGTGCCAGCAGCCTCGGACCTGGTGGGGCCAACGTCCTGACTTTC,CASSLGPGGANVLTF
.,TRBJ2-3,.,TRBV29-1,TGCAGCATGAGGGACGGCACAGATACGCAGTATTTT,CSMRDGTDTQYF
TRBD1,TRBJ2-1,.,TRBV4-1,TGCGCCAGCAGCCTTCGGACAGGCATGGACCTATACAATGAGCAGTTCTTC,CASSLRTGMDLYNEQFF
TRBD1,TRBJ1-1,few,TRBV5-1,TGCGCCAGCAGCCCCCGACAGGGGATGTACACTGAAGCTTTCTTT,CASSPRQGMYTEAFF
.,TRBJ2-1,.,TRBV11-2,TGTGCCAGCAGCTTAGTGGCTGCCTACAATGAGCAGTTCTTC,CASSLVAAYNEQFF
.,TRBJ1-5,.,TRBV10-1,TGCGCCAGCAGCATATTCGCCCCACAGAGCCTAAATCAGCCCCAGCATTTT,CASSIFAPQSLNQPQHF
.,TRBJ2-3,.,TRBV7-9,TGTGCCAGCAGCTCCACAGATACGCAGTATTTT,CASSSTDTQYF
.,TRBJ1-2,.,TRBV7-2,TGTGCCAGCAGCTTAGCTCCCCGACAGGTGGATGGCTACACCTTC,CASSLAPRQVDGYTF
.,TRBJ1-6,.,TRBV28,TGTGCCAGCAGTGAAGGAGTACGCTCACCCCTCCACTTT,CASSEGVRSPLHF
.,TRBJ2-7,.,TRBV18,TGTGCCAGCTCCCCACAGGCCCACGAGCAGTACTTC,CASSPQAHEQYF
.,TRBJ1-6,.,TRBV23-1,TGCGCCAGCAGTCGCACTGATGGGAGCGGGGTCCTCCGATATAATTCACCCCTCCACTTT,CASSRTDGSGVLRYNSPLHF
.,TRBJ1-4,.,TRBV6-5,TGTGCCAGCAGTTCACAGGCAACCGATGGAGAAAAACTGTTTTTT,CASSSQATDGEKLFF
.,TRBJ1-2,.,TRBV4-3,TGCGCCAGCAGCCAAAGTGGGACAAACTATGGCTACACCTTC,CASSQSGTNYGYTF
.,TRBJ2-5,once,TRBV5-1,TGCGCCAGCAGCTCTTTGGGCAGGCAGGGGGAGACCCAGTACTTC,CASSSLGRQGETQYF
.,TRBJ1-1,.,TRBV15,TGTGCCACCAGCAAACCCGGGACGGGGAACACTGAAGCTTTCTTT,CATSKPGTGNTEAFF
.,TRBJ2-7,.,TRBV13,TGTGCCAGCAGCTTAGCCCAATCTTACGAGCAGTACTTC,CASSLAQSYEQYF
TRBD1,TRBJ2-1,.,TRBV7-8,TGTGCCAGCAGCTCCGGGACAGGGGTCCCCTACAATGAGCAGTTCTTC,CASSSGTGVPYNEQFF
TRBD1,TRBJ1-1,.,TRBV7-2,TGTGCCAGCAGCTGGGACAGGGGAGCTTTCTTT,CASSWDRGAFF
.,TRBJ1-4,.,TRBV4-1,TGCGCCAGCAGCCGGAATTCCAGGGTAATAAGTGAAAAACTGTTTTTT,CASSRNSRVISEKLFF
TRBD1,TRBJ1-5,.,TRBV7-8,TGTGCCAGCAGCCTCGACAGGGGGATGCATCAGCCCCAGCATTTT,CASSLDRGMHQPQHF
TRBD1,TRBJ2-2,.,TRBV28,TGTGCCAGCAGGACCCAGGGGGCCGGGGAGCTGTTTTTT,CASRTQGAGELFF
.,TRBJ1-1,.,TRBV29-1,TGCAGCGTCCTCGGGGCGAGGGGGAACACTGAAGCTTTCTTT,CSVLGARGNTEAFF
TRBD1,TRBJ1-4,.,TRBV16,TGTGCCAGCAGCCCGACAGGGGCTAATGAAAAACTGTTTTTT,CASSPTGANEKLFF
.,TRBJ1-4,.,TRBV18,TGTGCCAGCTCACCCATGAGGGAGGAAAAACTGTTTTTT,CASSPMREEKLFF
.,TRBJ2-5,.,TRBV28,TGTGCCAGCAGCTTGGGGACAAAAGAGACCCAGTACTTC,CASSLGTKETQYF
TRBD1,TRBJ2-1,.,TRBV19,TGTGCCAGTAGTACCTGGGACAGAAGCAATGAGCAGTTCTTC,CASSTWDRSNEQFF
TRBD1,TRBJ1-1,.,TRBV2,TGTGCCAGCAGGCCGGGACAGGGCCCCACTGAAGCTTTCTTT,CASRPGQGPTEAFF
TRBD1,TRBJ2-7,.,TRBV11-2,TGTGCCAGCAGCCCACGGAGGACAGGCGGCGAGCAGTACTTC,CASSPRRTGGEQYF
TRBD1,TRBJ1-1,once,TRBV28,TGTGCCAGCAGTTTTCGTTCGAACAGGGGGACTGAAGCTTTCTTT,CASSFRSNRGTEAFF
TRBD1,TRBJ2-7,.,TRBV5-6,TGTGCCAGCAGCTTGTATGACAGGGGGAGAGGCGAGCAGTACTTC,CASSLYDRGRGEQYF
.,TRBJ1-2,.,TRBV6-5,TGTGCCAGCAGGGAGTGGGGGCAGGCCTATGGCTACACCTTC,CASREWGQAYGYTF
.,TRBJ1-4,.,TRBV12-5,TGTGCTAGTGGTTTGGACGGACTAAATGAAAAACTGTTTTTT,CASGLDGLNEKLFF
TRBD1,TRBJ1-1,once,TRBV10-3,TGTGCCATCAGGCAGGGGGCGGGGACTGAAGCTTTCTTT,CAIRQGAGTEAFF
.,TRBJ1-2,.,TRBV4-3,TGCGCCAGCAGCCAAGGTTGGGGGGACGGTAACTATGGCTACACCTTC,CASSQGWGDGNYGYTF
.,TRBJ2-3,.,TRBV10-3,TGTGCCATCAGTGAGTTAGGGACCGCCACAGATACGCAGTATTTT,CAISELGTATDTQYF
.,TRBJ2-7,.,TRBV9,TGTGCCAGCAGCGTTGCCCTCTCGGCAGGGACCTACGAGCAGTACTTC,CASSVALSAGTYEQYF
.,TRBJ2-7,.,TRBV4-2,TGTGCCAGCAGCCAAAACAGAGAGGCCTACGAGCAGTACTTC,CASSQNREAYEQYF
.,TRBJ2-1,.,TRBV28,TGTGCCAGCACTGAAGGGCGGGGGCCCAACAATGAGCAGTTCTTC,CASTEGRGPNNEQFF
TRBD2,TRBJ2-1,.,TRBV2,TGTGCCAGCAGCGCCCCCCTGGGGCTAGCGGGGGGTGTTGAGCAGTTCTTC,CASSAPLGLAGGVEQFF
TRBD1,TRBJ2-1,.,TRBV7-6,TGTGCCAGCAGCTTCTTACCGGGACAGAAAAATGAGCAGTTCTTC,CASSFLPGQKNEQFF
TRBD1,TRBJ2-7,.,TRBV4-1,TGCGCCAGCAGCCAAGAACCGGGACAGGGTCTGTACGAGCAGTACTTC,CASSQEPGQGLYEQYF
.,TRBJ2-1,.,TRBV7-9,TGTGCCAGCAGCTTAGGGGGGGCGGCCTGGTTGAATGAGCAGTTCTTC,CASSLGGAAWLNEQFF
.,TRBJ1-5,.,TRBV4-3,TGCGCCAGCAGCCAAGCAGCGGGGGCAGGTCAGCCCCAGCATTTT,CASSQAAGAGQPQHF
.,TRBJ1-5,few,TRBV7-2,TGTGCCAGCAGCTTAGGACAGGTTCACAATCAGCCCCAGCATTTT,CASSLGQVHNQPQHF
TRBD2,TRBJ2-3,.,TRBV3-1/TRBV3-2,TGTGCCAGCAGCGTGCGGGGGGCCCGGAGCACAGATACGCAGTATTTT,CASSVRGARSTDTQYF
.,TRBJ1-1,.,TRBV6-2/TRBV6-3,TGTGCCAGCAGTCCCTACAGGGCGCAAGCTTTCTTT,CASSPYRAQAFF
.,TRBJ1-4,once,TRBV19,TGTGCCAGTAGTATTTTTGAAACTAATGAAAAACTGTTTTTT,CASSIFETNEKLFF
.,TRBJ2-5,few,TRBV7-2,TGTGCCAGCAGCCGGTACCAAGAGACCCAGTACTTC,CASSRYQETQYF
.,TRBJ1-4,.,TRBV5-4,TGTGCCAGCAGCCAGAGGACGCTCAATGAAAAACTGTTTTTT,CASSQRTLNEKLFF
TRBD1,TRBJ1-1,.,TRBV5-6,TGTGCCAGCAGCTTGGGAGACAGGGGGCCGAACACTGAAGCTTTCTTT,CASSLGDRGPNTEAFF
.,TRBJ1-2,.,TRBV7-2,TGTGCCAGCAGCTTAGTATCCGGGGGCAGTGGCTACACCTTC,CASSLVSGGSGYTF
.,TRBJ2-5,once,TRBV4-2,TGTGCCAGCAGCCAAGGAACCGACTATCGGGAGACCCAGTACTTC,CASSQGTDYRETQYF
.,TRBJ1-2,.,TRBV28,TGTGCCAGCAGAGACGGGGCGACTAACTATGGCTACACCTTC,CASRDGATNYGYTF
TRBD1,TRBJ2-3,.,TRBV6-1,TGTGCCAGCAGTGAAGCTGGGGACAGGGGGTTGGATACGCAGTATTTT,CASSEAGDRGLDTQYF